Below are 20 T cell receptor beta chains sequenced from a single sample in a study of Ad26.COV2.S vaccination and SARS-CoV-2 variants. The sample's treatment: some 19 received Ad26.COV2.S at low or high dose, single or two shots; 5 received placebo; per-sample allocation not given. Each sample was drawn 63 days after the first injection (of vaccine or placebo). The repertoire was sequenced with immunoSEQ multiplex PCR; TCRdb's copy has only in-frame clones and lacks some. In the table there are roughly 250,000 clones, 70% to 90% of which are singletons. Here the sequenced sample was peripheral blood, taken in a trial of Ad26.COV2.S vaccine versus placebo. These receptors all come from a person aged 18-65 years who received the Ad26.COV2.S COVID-19 vaccine or a placebo.

This chain uses TRBV27 with TRBJ2-2; 8 bases fit TRBD1. Germline values: CDR1 MNHEY, CDR2 SMNVEV (reference sequence). The J segment lost 6 bases and the V segment lost 5 bases, leaving 11 bases of the junction unmatched. The CDR3 length is 16 residues. DNA of the CDR3: TGTGCCAGCAGTCCACGACAGGGGTTATTATCCGGGGAGCTGTTTTTT. Its protein is CASSPRQGLLSGELFF.

The chain couples TRBV9 to TRBJ2-1; 8 nucleotides align to TRBD1. CDR1 and CDR2 from the germline V gene are SGDLS and YYNGEE. The ends lost 4 bases at V and 7 bases at J; junction bases unmatched: 10. The CDR3 contains 15 residues. DNA for the CDR3: TGTGCCAGCAGCACACGCCGGACAGGGTTAAATGAGCAGTTCTTC. Its protein product is CASSTRRTGLNEQFF.

V is TRBV20-1 and J is TRBJ2-7; D gene uncertain. CDR1 is DFQATT, CDR2 SNEGSKA, per germline (reference sequence). V was pared by 6 bases and J by 4 bases, with 10 bases between. The CDR3 is made up of 11 amino acids. CDR3 sequence (DNA): TGCAGTGCCCCTAGGGCTTACGAGCAGTACTTC. Protein product: CSAPRAYEQYF.

The rearrangement links TRBV6-5 to TRBJ2-2; 8 bases line up with TRBD1. The CDR3 extends over 15 amino acids. CDR1 is MNHEY, CDR2 SVGAGI, per germline. Losses at the gene ends were 0 bases for V and 6 bases for J; bases not matched to a gene: 3. CDR3 residues: CASSYSTGGSGELFF. As DNA, the CDR3 is TGTGCCAGCAGTTACTCCACAGGGGGATCCGGGGAGCTGTTTTTT.

This clone was detected only a few times. The DNA of the CDR3 is TGTGCCAGCAGCGCAGGGACTAGCGGGGGGGCAGGGTACGAGCAGTACTTC. It is translated as CASSAGTSGGAGYEQYF. The J gene is TRBJ2-7, the V gene TRBV3-1 (or the pseudogene TRBV3-2), with 16 positions matching TRBD2. Looked up from germline, CDR1 is LGHDT and CDR2 is YNNKEL (reference sequence). The V gene end was trimmed by 5 bases and the J gene end by 4 bases; junction bases not matched to a gene: 8. The CDR3 extends over 17 amino acids.

The genes are TRBV5-6 and TRBJ2-7; weak D call: TRBD2 (6 bases). V lost 3 bases to trimming and J lost 3 bases, with 13 bases between them. Germline V gives CDR1 SGHDT, CDR2 YYEEEE. CDR3 size: 14 residues. As DNA, the CDR3 is TGTGCCAGCAGCTCACTAGGACTATTCTACGAGCAGTACGTC. This translates into CASSSLGLFYEQYV.

This clone was observed once. The V call is TRBV6-5, the J call TRBJ1-5; unclear D gene. V lost 5 bases, J lost 4 bases, and 9 bases lay in between. CDR1 and CDR2 (germline): MNHEY, SVGAGI. The CDR3 sequence is 13 residues long. The CDR3 DNA is TGTGCCAGCAGTAGGACCCCAAATCAGCCCCAGCATTTT. It specifies CASSRTPNQPQHF.

This chain's CDR3 is CASSHRGPRTEAFF. CDR3 DNA: TGCGCCAGCAGCCACCGAGGGCCGCGCACTGAAGCTTTCTTT. The chain is built from TRBV4-1 and TRBJ1-1; D remains unclear. From germline, CDR1 is MGHRA and CDR2 YSYEKL. Trimming took 3 bases from V and 4 from J, leaving 12 bases between them. This CDR3 contains 14 residues.

The chain is built from TRBV18 and TRBJ2-7, with TRBD1 as a possible D gene (6 bases). This CDR3 is 16 amino acids long. V dropped 1 base and J dropped 0 bases, with 13 bases sitting between them. CDR1 is KGHSH and CDR2 is LQKENI in the germline V gene. CDR3 nucleotide sequence: TGTGCCAGCTCACCACTTGGGGTAGGGGGCTCCTACGAGCAGTACGTC. Translated, it gives CASSPLGVGGSYEQYV.

The chain uses TRBV2 and TRBJ2-1; the match to TRBD2 covers 11 bases. The CDR3 consists of 17 residues. Trimming at V came to 6 bases and at J to 6 bases, leaving 13 bases not matched to a gene. From germline, CDR1 is SNHLY and CDR2 FYNNEI. The CDR3 sequence: CASRVSGGVVFGNEQFF. The CDR3, as DNA: TGTGCCAGCAGAGTTAGCGGGGGGGTCGTTTTTGGCAATGAGCAGTTCTTC.

This chain links TRBV7-8 with TRBJ2-7, with 8 bases aligning to TRBD1. J lost 3 bases, V lost 3 bases, and 4 bases had no gene match. The CDR3 contains 14 residues. Germline lookup yields CDR1 SGHVS and CDR2 FQNEAQ. The CDR3 DNA reads as TGTGCCAGCAGCTTGGACAGGGACCTCTACGAGCAGTACGTC. This codes for CASSLDRDLYEQYV.

The chain combines TRBV5-5 with TRBJ2-6; TRBD1 is a possible D gene (7 bases). Germline V CDR1 and CDR2: SGHKS, YYEKEE (reference sequence). V lost 5 bases and J 2 bases, leaving 14 bases between the germline ends. The CDR3 spans 16 residues. CDR3 nucleotide sequence: TGTGCCAGCAGGACAGGGACTCTGACTGGGGCCAACGTCCTGACTTTC. Its protein product is CASRTGTLTGANVLTF. Together with reference TRBV5-5 and TRBJ2-6, the CDR3 gives the full variable domain: DAGVTQSPTHLIKTRGQQVTLRCSPISGHKSVSWYQQVLGQGPQFIFQYYEKEERGRGNFPDRFSARQFPNYSSELNVNALLLGDSALYLCASRTGTLTGANVLTFGAGSRLTVL.

The V call is TRBV10-3, the J call TRBJ1-1; D is undetermined. The CDR3 runs to 13 residues. The germline V gene encodes CDR1 ENHRY and CDR2 SYGVKD. The V and J ends lost 9 bases and 1 base respectively, with 12 bases between them. CDR3 DNA sequence: TGTGCCATAGGAAGGGAAGCGAACACTGAAGCTTTCTTT. Its protein is CAIGREANTEAFF.

The chain couples TRBV5-6 to TRBJ1-1; D possibly corresponds to TRBD1 (6 bases). Per the germline V gene, CDR1 is SGHDT and CDR2 is YYEEEE. Trimming took 2 bases from V and 5 from J, leaving 16 bases between them. The CDR3 has 15 amino acids. The CDR3 nucleotides are TGTGCCAGCAGCTTCCGGAGGGGGAGGAGTACTGAAGCTTTCTTT. It codes for CASSFRRGRSTEAFF. Together with reference TRBV5-6 and TRBJ1-1, the CDR3 gives the full variable domain: DAGVTQSPTHLIKTRGQQVTLRCSPKSGHDTVSWYQQALGQGPQFIFQYYEEEERQRGNFPDRFSGHQFPNYSSELNVNALLLGDSALYLCASSFRRGRSTEAFFGQGTRLTVV.

The chain uses TRBV5-3 and TRBJ1-2; D remains unclear. TRBV5-3 is recorded as an ORF, its role being uncertain. The CDR3 totals 14 residues. V dropped 1 base and J dropped 10 bases, with 17 bases sitting between them. The CDR3, as DNA: TGTGCCAGAAGCTTGAAGGGCCCCTGCGGGGACTACACCTTC. Its protein is CARSLKGPCGDYTF.

This chain joins TRBV20-1 and TRBJ2-7; D not resolved. V was pared by 5 bases and J by 1 base, with 6 bases between. The germline gives CDR1 DFQATT, CDR2 SNEGSKA (reference sequence). This CDR3 contains 11 residues. CDR3 region: CSASRSYEQYV. CDR3 bases: TGCAGTGCTTCAAGGTCCTACGAGCAGTACGTC.

V and J are TRBV25-1 and TRBJ1-2, with D possibly matching TRBD1 (5 bases). V dropped 4 bases and J dropped 8 bases, with 14 bases sitting between them. CDR1 is MGHDK and CDR2 is SYGVNS in the germline V gene. This CDR3 contains 13 residues. The CDR3 region has the DNA TGTGCCAGCAGTGTTGGGGGGAGTGAAGGCTACACCTTC. It codes for CASSVGGSEGYTF.

The chain recombines TRBV6-5 with TRBJ2-5; no clear D gene. CDR1 and CDR2 from the germline V gene are MNHEY and SVGAGI. The CDR3 is made up of 13 amino acids. The V end lost 8 bases, the J end lost 1 base, and 11 bases lay between the germline ends. CDR3 DNA sequence: TGTGCCAGCTCCGGAGACCGCCAAGAGACCCAGTACTTC. Amino acids: CASSGDRQETQYF.

This clone has just a few counts. The J gene is TRBJ2-2, the V gene TRBV6-6; tentatively, D is TRBD1 (6 bases). Trimming stripped 6 bases from V and 6 bases from J, with 14 bases between. The CDR3 totals 14 residues. Germline values: CDR1 MNHNY, CDR2 SVGAGI (reference sequence). The DNA of the CDR3 is TGTGCCAGCAGCACAGTTACAGGGTCCGGGGAGCTGTTTTTT. It codes for CASSTVTGSGELFF.

The chain links TRBV2 to TRBJ2-7; D possibly corresponds to TRBD2 (6 bases). Per germline, CDR1 SNHLY and CDR2 FYNNEI. V dropped 8 bases and J dropped 5 bases, with 19 bases sitting between them. This CDR3 is built from 14 residues. CDR3 amino acids: CASLPGLAIHEQYF. In DNA, the CDR3 is TGTGCCAGCCTCCCTGGGCTAGCGATACACGAGCAGTACTTC.